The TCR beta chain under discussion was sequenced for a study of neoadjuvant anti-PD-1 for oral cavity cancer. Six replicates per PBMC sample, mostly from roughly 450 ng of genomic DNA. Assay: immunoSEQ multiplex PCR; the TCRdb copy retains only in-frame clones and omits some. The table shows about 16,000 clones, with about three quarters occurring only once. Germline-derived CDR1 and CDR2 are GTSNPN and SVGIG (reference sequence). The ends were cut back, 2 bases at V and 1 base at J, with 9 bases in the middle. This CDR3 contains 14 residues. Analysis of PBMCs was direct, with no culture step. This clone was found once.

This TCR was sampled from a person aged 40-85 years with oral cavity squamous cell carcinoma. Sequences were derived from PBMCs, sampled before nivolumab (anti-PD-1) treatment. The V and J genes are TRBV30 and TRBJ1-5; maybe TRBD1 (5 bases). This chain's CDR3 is CAWSQQASNQPQHF. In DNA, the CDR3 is TGTGCCTGGAGTCAACAGGCAAGCAATCAGCCCCAGCATTTT.